The T cell receptor (beta chain) under discussion was sequenced for a study of cytomegalovirus exposure and HLA in healthy donors. Study-level findings and limits: Some V segments could not be told apart, so they were left out, TRBV6-2 and TRBV6-3 among them. A later analysis, which compared TCR beta chains of equal frequency, found the HLA-associated ones more clonally expanded.

A word on this clone: The target antigen is unknown.

Use of 60 Vbeta and 13 Jbeta primers characterized the PCR. Assay: immunoSEQ multiplex PCR; the TCRdb copy retains only in-frame clones and omits some. The data show about 120,000 clones, about 76% seen once. The CDR3 runs 16 residues. Per the germline V gene, CDR1 is SGHRS and CDR2 is YFSETQ. V lost 4 bases and J 5 bases, leaving 18 bases between the germline ends. What was sequenced was PBMCs. The receptor's source is a woman under 40 in good health and CMV-seronegative. The V call is TRBV5-1, the J call TRBJ2-2, with TRBD2 as a possible D gene (6 bases). The CDR3 spells CASSGSSGVETGELFF. CDR3 DNA: TGCGCCAGCAGCGGCAGTAGCGGAGTCGAAACCGGGGAGCTGTTTTTT.